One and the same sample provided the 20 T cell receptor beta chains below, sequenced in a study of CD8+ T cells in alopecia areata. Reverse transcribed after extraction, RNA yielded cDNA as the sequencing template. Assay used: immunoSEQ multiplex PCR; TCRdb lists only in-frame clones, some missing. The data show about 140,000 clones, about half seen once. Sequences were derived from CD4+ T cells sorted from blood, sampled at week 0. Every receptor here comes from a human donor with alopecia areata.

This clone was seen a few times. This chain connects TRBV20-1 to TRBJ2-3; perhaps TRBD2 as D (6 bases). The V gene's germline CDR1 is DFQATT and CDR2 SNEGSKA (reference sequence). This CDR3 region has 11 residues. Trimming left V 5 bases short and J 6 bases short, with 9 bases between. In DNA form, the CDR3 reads TGCAGTGCTCAACGGGGGGATACGCAGTATTTT. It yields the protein CSAQRGDTQYF.

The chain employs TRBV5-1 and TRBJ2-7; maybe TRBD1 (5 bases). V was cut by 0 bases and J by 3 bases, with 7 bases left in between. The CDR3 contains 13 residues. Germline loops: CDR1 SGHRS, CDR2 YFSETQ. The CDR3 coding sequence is TGCGCCAGCAGCTTGGGACAGAGCTACGAGCAGTACTTC. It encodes CASSLGQSYEQYF. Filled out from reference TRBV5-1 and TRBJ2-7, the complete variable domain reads KAGVTQTPRYLIKTRGQQVTLSCSPISGHRSVSWYQQTPGQGLQFLFEYFSETQRNKGNFPGRFSGRQFSNSRSEMNVSTLELGDSALYLCASSLGQSYEQYFGPGTRLTVT.

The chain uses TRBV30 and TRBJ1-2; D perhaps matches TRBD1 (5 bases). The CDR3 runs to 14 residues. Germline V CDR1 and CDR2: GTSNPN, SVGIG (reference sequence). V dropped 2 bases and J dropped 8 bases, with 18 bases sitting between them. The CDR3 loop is CAWSPPGGYGGYTF. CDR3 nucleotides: TGTGCCTGGAGTCCCCCCGGGGGTTATGGAGGCTACACCTTC. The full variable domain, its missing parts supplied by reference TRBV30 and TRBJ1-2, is SQTIHQWPATLVQPVGSPLSLECTVEGTSNPNLYWYRQAAGRGLQLLFYSVGIGQISSEVPQNLSASRPQDRQFILSSKKLLLSDSGFYLCAWSPPGGYGGYTFGSGTRLTVV.

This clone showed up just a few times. DNA for the CDR3: TGTGCCAGCAGTAGACAGTACCCCGGCTACACCTTC. Protein product: CASSRQYPGYTF. J is TRBJ1-2 and V is TRBV6-6, with a tentative D call TRBD1 (5 bases). The CDR3 totals 12 residues. Germline CDR1 is MNHNY and CDR2 is SVGAGI (reference sequence). Trimming cost V 5 bases and J 8 bases, with 12 bases left between them.

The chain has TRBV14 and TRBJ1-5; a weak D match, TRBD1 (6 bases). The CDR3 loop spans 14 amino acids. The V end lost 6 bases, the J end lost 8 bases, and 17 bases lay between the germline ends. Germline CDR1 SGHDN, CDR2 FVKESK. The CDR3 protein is CASSPQGSVEPQHF. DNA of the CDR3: TGTGCCAGCAGTCCTCAGGGGAGCGTAGAGCCCCAGCATTTT.

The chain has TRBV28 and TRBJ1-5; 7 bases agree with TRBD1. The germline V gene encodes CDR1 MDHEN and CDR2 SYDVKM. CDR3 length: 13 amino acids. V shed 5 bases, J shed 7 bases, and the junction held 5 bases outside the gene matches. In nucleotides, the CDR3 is TGTGCCAGCAGTCTTACGGACAGGCAGCCCCAGCATTTT. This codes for CASSLTDRQPQHF.

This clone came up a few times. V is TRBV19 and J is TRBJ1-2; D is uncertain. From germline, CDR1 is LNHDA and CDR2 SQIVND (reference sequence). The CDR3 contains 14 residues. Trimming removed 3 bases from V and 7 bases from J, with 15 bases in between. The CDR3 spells CASSIKYELTGYTF. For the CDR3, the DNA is TGTGCCAGTAGTATTAAGTACGAACTGACTGGCTACACCTTC.

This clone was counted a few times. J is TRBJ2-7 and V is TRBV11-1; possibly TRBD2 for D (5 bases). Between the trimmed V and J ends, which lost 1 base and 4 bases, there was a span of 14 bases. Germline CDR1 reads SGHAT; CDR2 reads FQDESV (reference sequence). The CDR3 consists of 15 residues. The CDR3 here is CASSLGSGGRYEQYF. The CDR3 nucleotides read TGTGCCAGCAGCTTAGGAAGCGGAGGCCGATACGAGCAGTACTTC.

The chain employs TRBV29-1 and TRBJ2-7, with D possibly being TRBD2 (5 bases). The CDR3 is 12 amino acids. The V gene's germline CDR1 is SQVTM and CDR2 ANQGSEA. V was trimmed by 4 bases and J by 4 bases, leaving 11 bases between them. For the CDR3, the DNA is TGCAGCGTTGGACCTCGCGGGTACGAGCAGTACTTC. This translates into CSVGPRGYEQYF.

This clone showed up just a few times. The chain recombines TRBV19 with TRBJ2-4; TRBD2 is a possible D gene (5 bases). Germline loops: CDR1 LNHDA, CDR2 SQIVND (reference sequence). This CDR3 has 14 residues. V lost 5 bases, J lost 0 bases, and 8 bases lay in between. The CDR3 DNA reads TGTGCCAGTAGTCAACGGGGAGCCAAAAACATTCAGTACTTC. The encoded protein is CASSQRGAKNIQYF.

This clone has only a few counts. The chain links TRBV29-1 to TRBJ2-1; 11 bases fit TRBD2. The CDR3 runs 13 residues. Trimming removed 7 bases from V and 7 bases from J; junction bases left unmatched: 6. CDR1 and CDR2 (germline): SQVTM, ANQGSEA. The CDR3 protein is CSAWTSGPNEQFF. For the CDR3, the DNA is TGCAGCGCCTGGACTAGCGGGCCTAATGAGCAGTTCTTC.

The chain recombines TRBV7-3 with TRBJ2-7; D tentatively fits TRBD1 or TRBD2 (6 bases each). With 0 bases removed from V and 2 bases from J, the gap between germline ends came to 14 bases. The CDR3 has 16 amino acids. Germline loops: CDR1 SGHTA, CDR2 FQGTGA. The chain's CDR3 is CASSLTGGSGTYEQYF. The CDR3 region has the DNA TGTGCCAGCAGCTTAACAGGGGGTAGCGGAACCTACGAGCAGTACTTC.

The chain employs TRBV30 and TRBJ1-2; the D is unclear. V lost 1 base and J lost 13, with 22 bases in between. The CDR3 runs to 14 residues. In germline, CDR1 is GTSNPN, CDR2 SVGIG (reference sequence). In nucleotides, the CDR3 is TGTGCCTGGAGTGGTCGGCAGGCACTCCTTAGAGGCACCTTC. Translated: CAWSGRQALLRGTF.

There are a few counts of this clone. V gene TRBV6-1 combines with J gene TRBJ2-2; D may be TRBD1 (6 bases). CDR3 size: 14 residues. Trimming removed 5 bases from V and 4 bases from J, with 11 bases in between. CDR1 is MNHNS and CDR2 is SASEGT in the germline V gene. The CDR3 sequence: CASSLDRPTGELFF. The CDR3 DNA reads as TGTGCCAGCAGTCTGGACAGACCCACCGGGGAGCTGTTTTTT.

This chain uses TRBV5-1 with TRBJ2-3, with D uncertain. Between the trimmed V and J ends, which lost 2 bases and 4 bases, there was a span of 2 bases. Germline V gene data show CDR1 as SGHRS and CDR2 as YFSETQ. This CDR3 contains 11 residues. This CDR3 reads CASSFADTQYF. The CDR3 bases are TGCGCCAGCAGCTTTGCAGATACGCAGTATTTT.

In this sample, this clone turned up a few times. CDR3 nucleotide sequence: TGTGCCATCAGTCGGGACAGGGGGGTCTACGAGCAGTACTTC. It codes for CAISRDRGVYEQYF. The rearrangement uses TRBV10-3 and TRBJ2-7; 11 nucleotides agree with TRBD1. Trimming removed 5 bases from V and 3 bases from J; junction bases left unmatched: 3. The CDR3 runs to 14 residues. Germline lookup yields CDR1 ENHRY and CDR2 SYGVKD.

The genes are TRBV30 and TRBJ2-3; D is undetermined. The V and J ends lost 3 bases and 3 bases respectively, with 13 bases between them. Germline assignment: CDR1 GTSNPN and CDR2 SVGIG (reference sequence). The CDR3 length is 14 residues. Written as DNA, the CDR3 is TGTGCCTGGAGGACAAGGACGAGTACAGATACGCAGTATTTT. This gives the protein CAWRTRTSTDTQYF.

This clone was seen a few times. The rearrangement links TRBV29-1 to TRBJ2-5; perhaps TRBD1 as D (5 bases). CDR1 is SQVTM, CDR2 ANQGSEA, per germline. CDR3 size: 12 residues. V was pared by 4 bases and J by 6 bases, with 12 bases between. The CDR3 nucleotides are TGCAGCGTTGGGACACTGCAAAAGACCCAGTACTTC. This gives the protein CSVGTLQKTQYF.

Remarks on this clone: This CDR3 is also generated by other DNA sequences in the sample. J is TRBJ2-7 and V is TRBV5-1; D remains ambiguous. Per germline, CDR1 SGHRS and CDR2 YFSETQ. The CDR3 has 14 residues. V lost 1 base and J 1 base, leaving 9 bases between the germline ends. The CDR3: CASSLPTVSYEQYF. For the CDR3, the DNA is TGCGCCAGCAGCTTGCCGACGGTGTCCTACGAGCAGTACTTC.

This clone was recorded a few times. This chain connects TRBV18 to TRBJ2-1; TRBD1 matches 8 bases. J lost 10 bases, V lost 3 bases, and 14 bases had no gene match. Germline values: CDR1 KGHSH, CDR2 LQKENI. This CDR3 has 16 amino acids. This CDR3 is CASSPDRTGFRTEQFF. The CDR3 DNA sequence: TGTGCCAGCTCACCTGATCGGACAGGGTTCCGGACGGAGCAGTTCTTC.